This record looks at one TCR beta chain sequence and its context. Its cognate antigen has yet to be identified. No much larger clone is present one base from it, and per-base qualities are unavailable. The entire amount of isolated RNA was reverse transcribed using the High Capacity cDNA Reverse Transcription Kit, so the sequenced TCRB transcripts were expressed ones. Naive, central memory and regulatory T cell samples underwent deep immunoSEQ sequencing, averaging approximately 3.5 million total reads per sample. Sorted cells were lysed in RLT buffer, and RNA was extracted using DNase-treated RNeasy Micro or Mini kits according to cell number. To prevent cross-contamination, every cell subset was processed on its own, while patient and healthy donor samples were processed together. TCRB sequences were amplified from cDNA with the immunoSEQ multiplex PCR, producing 87-bp fragments spanning the CDR3 region. The amplicons were sequenced using the Illumina HiSeq platform. Per the authors' processing: PCR bias was computationally corrected using synthetic template baselines, reads within Hamming distance 2 were collapsed, and singletons that could not be merged were discarded. Reads were aligned against IMGT so that V, D and J genes, CDR3 length and insertions or deletions at six rearrangement sites could be assigned. Clonotype counts were normalized to sorted cell number within each subset before computing true diversity and Gini coefficients with the tcR R package. The overlap coefficient, calculated on TCRB nucleotide sequences, was used to measure repertoire sharing. In its TCRdb copy, this immuneACCESS table keeps in-frame sequences only and misses some clones. Where compared with another copy, unresolved V genes explain less than half of these, and the others have no known cause. The V and J calls and clone size come from that table; D and trimming were worked out from the DNA. This sample lists about 340,000 clones; 8% were detected once. The top ten constitute under 0.5% of the sample.

This specimen comes from a study of beta chain features in type 1 diabetes (dated 2018 in TCRdb). Concerning the study at large: Mean age, gender distribution, total cell number and subset yield were not different between patients and healthy donors. Across all samples, some 110,000,000 sorted cells were examined, and cell number per subset correlated strongly with RNA yield. The study compared the TCRB repertoires of sorted circulating CD4+ T cell subsets in recently diagnosed type 1 diabetes patients with those in matched healthy donors. Naive and central memory subsets were obtained from all 30 or so donors, but regulatory and stem cell-like memory subsets were isolated from only 8 patients and roughly eight healthy donors. Findings and caveats that apply to the study as a whole: Fewer insertions and more nucleotide deletions at VDJ recombination sites were observed in patients with type 1 diabetes, implying thymic rearrangement abnormalities. Shorter templates might be favored by PCR, yet because patient and control samples were amplified and corrected together, any such skew would affect both groups equally. In all four CD4+ subsets, TCRB CDR3 length was moderately but significantly shorter in type 1 diabetes patients. HLA sub-analyses involved small numbers of individuals, so any influence of HLA type on TCRB rearrangement remained unresolved. Naive, central memory and regulatory TCRB repertoires appeared to be more alike among patients than among healthy donors. Sequencing cDNA rather than genomic DNA could over-represent highly expressing activated cells, although activation and CD3 levels did not differ between groups.

From each donor, a single peripheral blood sample of approximately 120 mL on average was drawn into heparinised tubes. Using a panel that included CD45RO, CCR7, CD25, CD127, CD95 and CD27, naive, central memory, regulatory and stem cell-like memory CD4+ T cells were sorted on a BD FACSAria II. All sorted populations exceeded 95% purity. PBMCs were isolated immediately by Lymphoprep density gradient centrifugation and stained directly without culture. So that batch effects would be minimized, each experiment stained and sorted samples in pairs, pairing one healthy donor with one patient. The junction shows trimming of 6 bases on V and 7 bases on J, and the gene matches do not reach 5 bases of it. CDR1 and CDR2 (ENHRY, SYGVKD) derive from the germline V gene. From cysteine to phenylalanine, the CDR3 is 13 amino acids long. The sequence is cut down to CDR3 DNA, 39 bases in frame from base 1.

Specimen: central memory CD4+ T cells from blood. This TCR came from a woman aged 18-29 years in good health. The V and J segments used are TRBV10-3 and TRBJ1-5; 8 middle bases align to TRBD1. The CDR3 reads as follows: CAIRADRDQPQHF. The bases are TGTGCCATCAGAGCGGACAGGGACCAGCCCCAGCATTTT.